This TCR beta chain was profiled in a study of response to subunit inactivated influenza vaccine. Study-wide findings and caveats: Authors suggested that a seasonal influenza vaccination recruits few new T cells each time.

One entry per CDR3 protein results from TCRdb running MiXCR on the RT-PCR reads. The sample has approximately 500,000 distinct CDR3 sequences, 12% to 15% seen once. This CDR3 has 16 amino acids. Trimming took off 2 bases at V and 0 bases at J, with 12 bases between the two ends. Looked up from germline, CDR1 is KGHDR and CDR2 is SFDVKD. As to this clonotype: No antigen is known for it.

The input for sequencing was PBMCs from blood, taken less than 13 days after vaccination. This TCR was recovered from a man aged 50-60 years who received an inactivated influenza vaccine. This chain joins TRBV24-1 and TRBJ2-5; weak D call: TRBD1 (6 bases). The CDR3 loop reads CATSDYKGTNQETQYF. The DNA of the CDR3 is TGTGCCACCAGTGATTACAAAGGGACAAACCAAGAGACCCAGTACTTC.